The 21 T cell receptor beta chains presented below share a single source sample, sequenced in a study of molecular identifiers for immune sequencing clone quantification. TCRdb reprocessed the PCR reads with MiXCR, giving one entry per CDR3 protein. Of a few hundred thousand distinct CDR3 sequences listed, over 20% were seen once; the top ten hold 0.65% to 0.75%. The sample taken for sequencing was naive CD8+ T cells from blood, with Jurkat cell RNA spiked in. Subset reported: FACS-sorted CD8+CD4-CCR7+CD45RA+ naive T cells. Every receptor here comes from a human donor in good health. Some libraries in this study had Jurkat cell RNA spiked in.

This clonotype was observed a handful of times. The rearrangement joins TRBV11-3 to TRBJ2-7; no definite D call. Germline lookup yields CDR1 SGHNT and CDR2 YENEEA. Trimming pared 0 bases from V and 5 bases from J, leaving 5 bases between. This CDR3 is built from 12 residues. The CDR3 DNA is TGTGCCAGCAGCTTAGATGGAGACGAGCAGTACTTC. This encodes CASSLDGDEQYF.

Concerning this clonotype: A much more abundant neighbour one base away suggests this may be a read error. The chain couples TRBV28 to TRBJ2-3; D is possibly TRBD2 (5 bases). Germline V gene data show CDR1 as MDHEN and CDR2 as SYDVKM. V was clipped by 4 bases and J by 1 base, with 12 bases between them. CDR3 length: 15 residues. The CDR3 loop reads CASSYMREGTDTQYF. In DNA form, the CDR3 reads TGTGCCAGCAGTTATATGAGGGAAGGCACAGATACGCAGTATTTT.

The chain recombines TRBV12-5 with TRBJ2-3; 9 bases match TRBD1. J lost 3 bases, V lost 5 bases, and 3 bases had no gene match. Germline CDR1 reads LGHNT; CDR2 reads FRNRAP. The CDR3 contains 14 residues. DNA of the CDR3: TGTGCTAGTGGTCATGGGACAGGGACAGATACGCAGTATTTT. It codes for CASGHGTGTDTQYF. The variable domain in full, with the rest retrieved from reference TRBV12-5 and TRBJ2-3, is DARVTQTPRHKVTEMGQEVTMRCQPILGHNTVFWYRQTMMQGLELLAYFRNRAPLDDSGMPKDRFSAEMPDATLATLKIQPSEPRDSAVYFCASGHGTGTDTQYFGPGTRLTVL.

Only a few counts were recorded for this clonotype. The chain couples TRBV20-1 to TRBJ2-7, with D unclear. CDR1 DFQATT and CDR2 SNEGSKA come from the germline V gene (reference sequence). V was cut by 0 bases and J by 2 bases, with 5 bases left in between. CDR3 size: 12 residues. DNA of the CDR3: TGCAGTGCTAGAGATTCCGCCTACGAGCAGTACTTC. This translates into CSARDSAYEQYF.

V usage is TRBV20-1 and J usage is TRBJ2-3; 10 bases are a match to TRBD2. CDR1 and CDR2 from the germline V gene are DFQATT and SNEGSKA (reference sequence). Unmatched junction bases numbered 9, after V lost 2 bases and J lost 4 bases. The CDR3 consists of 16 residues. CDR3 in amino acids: CSARSGRARLSDTQYF. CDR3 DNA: TGCAGTGCTAGAAGCGGGAGGGCAAGGCTTTCAGATACGCAGTATTTT.

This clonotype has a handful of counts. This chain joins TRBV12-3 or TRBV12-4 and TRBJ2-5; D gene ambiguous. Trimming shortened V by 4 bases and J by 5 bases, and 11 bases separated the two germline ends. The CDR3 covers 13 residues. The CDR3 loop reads CASSSQIVETQYF. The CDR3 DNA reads TGTGCCAGCAGTTCACAGATTGTGGAGACCCAGTACTTC.

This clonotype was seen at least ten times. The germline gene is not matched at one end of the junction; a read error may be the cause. The CDR3, as DNA: TGCGCCAGCAGCCAAGTGGGAGCTTCCTTC. It specifies CASSQVGASF. The rearrangement uses TRBV4-3 and TRBJ2-5; D is possibly TRBD2 (5 bases). This CDR3 has 10 residues. CDR1 and CDR2 from the germline V gene are LGHNA and YSLEER.

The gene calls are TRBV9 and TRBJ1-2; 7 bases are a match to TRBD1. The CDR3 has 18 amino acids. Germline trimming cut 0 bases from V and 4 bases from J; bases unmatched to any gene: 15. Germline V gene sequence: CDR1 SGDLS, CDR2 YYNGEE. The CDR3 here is CASSVVPDRADLSYGYTF. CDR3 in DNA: TGTGCCAGCAGCGTAGTTCCCGACAGGGCGGATTTGTCCTATGGCTACACCTTC.

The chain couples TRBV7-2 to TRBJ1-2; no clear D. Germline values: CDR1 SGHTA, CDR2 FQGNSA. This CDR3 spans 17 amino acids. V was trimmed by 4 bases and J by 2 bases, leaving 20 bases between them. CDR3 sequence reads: CASSYDALSGDNYGYTF. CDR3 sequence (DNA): TGTGCCAGCAGCTATGACGCCCTATCCGGTGACAACTATGGCTACACCTTC. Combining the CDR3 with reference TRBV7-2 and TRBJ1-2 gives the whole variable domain GAGVSQSPSNKVTEKGKDVELRCDPISGHTALYWYRQSLGQGLEFLIYFQGNSAPDKSGLPSDRFSAERTGGSVSTLTIQRTQQEDSAVYLCASSYDALSGDNYGYTFGSGTRLTVV.

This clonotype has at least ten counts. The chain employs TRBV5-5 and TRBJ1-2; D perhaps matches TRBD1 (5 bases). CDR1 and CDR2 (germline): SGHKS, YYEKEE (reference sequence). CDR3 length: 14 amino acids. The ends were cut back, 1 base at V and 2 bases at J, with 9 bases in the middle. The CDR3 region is CASSLLGENYGYTF. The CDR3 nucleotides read TGTGCCAGCAGCTTGTTGGGGGAAAACTATGGCTACACCTTC.

This chain's CDR3 is CAWSPGIRQGAYQPQHF. The CDR3 bases are TGTGCCTGGAGTCCCGGGATAAGACAGGGGGCTTATCAGCCCCAGCATTTT. V is TRBV30 and J is TRBJ1-5; 10 bases fit TRBD1. The CDR3 sequence is 17 residues long. With 2 bases clipped from V and 5 bases from J, the junction kept 12 bases outside the gene matches. CDR1 is GTSNPN, CDR2 SVGIG, per germline (reference sequence).

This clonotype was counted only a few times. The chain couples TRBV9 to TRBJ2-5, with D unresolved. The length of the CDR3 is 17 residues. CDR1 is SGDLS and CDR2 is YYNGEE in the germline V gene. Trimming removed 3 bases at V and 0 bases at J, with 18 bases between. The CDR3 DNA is TGTGCCAGCAGCGGACCCCGGGTAGCCTCATACCAAGAGACCCAGTACTTC. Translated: CASSGPRVASYQETQYF.

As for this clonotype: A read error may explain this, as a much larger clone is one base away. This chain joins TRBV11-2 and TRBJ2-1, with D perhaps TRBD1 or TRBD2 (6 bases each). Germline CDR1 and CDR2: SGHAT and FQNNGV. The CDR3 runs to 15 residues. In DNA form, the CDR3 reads TGTGCCAGCAGCTTACCCTACCACGGGGGCAATGAGCAGCTCTTC. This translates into CASSLPYHGGNEQLF.

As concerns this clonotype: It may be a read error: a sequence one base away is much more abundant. The DNA of the CDR3 is TGTGTCAGCAGTTTAGGTGACAGGGTGTACGAGCAGTACTTC. Its translation: CVSSLGDRVYEQYF. V gene TRBV27 combines with J gene TRBJ2-7; 7 nucleotides align to TRBD1. The V gene's germline CDR1 is MNHEY and CDR2 SMNVEV (reference sequence). The CDR3 consists of 14 residues.

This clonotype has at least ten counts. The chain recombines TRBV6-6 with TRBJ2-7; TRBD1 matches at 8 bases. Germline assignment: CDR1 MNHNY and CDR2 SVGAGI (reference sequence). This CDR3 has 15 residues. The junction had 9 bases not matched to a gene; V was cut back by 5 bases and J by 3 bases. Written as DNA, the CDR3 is TGTGCCAGCAGTGAAACCGGGACAGGACACTACGAGCAGTACTTC. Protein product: CASSETGTGHYEQYF.

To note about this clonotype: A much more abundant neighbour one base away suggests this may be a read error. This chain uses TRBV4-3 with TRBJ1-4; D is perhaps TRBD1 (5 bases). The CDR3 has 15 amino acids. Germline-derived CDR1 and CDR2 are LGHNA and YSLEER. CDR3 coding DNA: TGCGCCAGCAACCAAGATCGTATAGGGACTGGAAAACTGTTTTTT. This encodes CASNQDRIGTGKLFF.

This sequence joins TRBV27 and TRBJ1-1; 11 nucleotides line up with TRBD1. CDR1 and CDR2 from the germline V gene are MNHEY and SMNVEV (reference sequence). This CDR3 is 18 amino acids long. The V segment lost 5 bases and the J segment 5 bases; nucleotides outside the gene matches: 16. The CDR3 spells CASSLLPGQGAMVTEAFF. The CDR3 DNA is TGTGCCAGCAGTCTTCTACCCGGACAGGGGGCAATGGTAACTGAAGCTTTCTTT.

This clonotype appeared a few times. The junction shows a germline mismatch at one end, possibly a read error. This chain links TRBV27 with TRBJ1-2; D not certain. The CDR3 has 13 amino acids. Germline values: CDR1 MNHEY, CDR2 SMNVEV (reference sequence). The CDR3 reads CASSFGVDYGCTF. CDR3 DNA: TGTGCCAGCAGTTTTGGTGTCGACTATGGCTGCACCTTC.

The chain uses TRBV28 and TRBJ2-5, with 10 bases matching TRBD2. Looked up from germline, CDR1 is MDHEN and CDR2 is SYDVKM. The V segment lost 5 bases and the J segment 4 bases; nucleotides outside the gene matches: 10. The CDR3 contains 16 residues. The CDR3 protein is CASSNPLAGEGETQYF. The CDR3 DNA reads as TGTGCCAGCAGTAACCCTCTAGCGGGAGAAGGAGAGACCCAGTACTTC.

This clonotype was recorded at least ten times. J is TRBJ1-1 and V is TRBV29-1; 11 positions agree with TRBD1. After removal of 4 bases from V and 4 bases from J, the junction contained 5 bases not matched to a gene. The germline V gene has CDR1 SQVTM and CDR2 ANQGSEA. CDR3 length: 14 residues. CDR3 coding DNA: TGCAGCGTTGCCTCCGGGACAGGGGGCACTGAAGCTTTCTTT. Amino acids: CSVASGTGGTEAFF.

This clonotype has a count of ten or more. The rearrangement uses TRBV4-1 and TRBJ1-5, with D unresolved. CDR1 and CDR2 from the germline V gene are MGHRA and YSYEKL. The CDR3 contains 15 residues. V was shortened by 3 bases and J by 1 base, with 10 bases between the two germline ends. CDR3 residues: CASSQAAQSNQPQHF. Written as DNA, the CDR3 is TGCGCCAGCAGCCAGGCCGCACAAAGCAATCAGCCCCAGCATTTT.